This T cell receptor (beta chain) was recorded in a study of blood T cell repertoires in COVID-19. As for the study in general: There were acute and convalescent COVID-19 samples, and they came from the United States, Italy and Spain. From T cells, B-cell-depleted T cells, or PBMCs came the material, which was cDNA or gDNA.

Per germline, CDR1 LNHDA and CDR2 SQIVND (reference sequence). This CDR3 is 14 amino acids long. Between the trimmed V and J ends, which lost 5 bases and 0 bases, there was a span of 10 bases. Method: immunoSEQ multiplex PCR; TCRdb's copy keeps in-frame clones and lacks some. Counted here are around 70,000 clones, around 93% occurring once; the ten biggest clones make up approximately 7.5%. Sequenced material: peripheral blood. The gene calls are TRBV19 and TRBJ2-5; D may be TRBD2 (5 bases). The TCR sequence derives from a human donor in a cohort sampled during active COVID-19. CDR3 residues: CASSLREYQETQYF. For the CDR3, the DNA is TGTGCCAGTAGTCTGAGGGAGTACCAAGAGACCCAGTACTTC.